This T cell receptor (beta chain) originates from a study of identical twins. Overall study findings and caveats: Clonotypes of the beta chain that were abundant in cord blood carried fewer insertions (memory repertoires showed none). Its conclusions, products of cross-sectional statistical analysis, did not come from following the same donors.

From the 5' RACE reads, TCRdb called clonotypes with MiXCR, one entry per CDR3 protein. The sample comprises fewer than 350,000 distinct CDR3 sequences, about 8.1% of which are singletons, and less than 2.5% rests with the top ten. Each donor (without exception) was a healthy Caucasian. In its sample, this clonotype was seen many times. The antigen remains undetermined. Trimming removed 2 bases at V and 0 bases at J, with 15 bases between. CDR3 length: 17 amino acids. The V gene's germline CDR1 is SGHKS and CDR2 YYEKEE (reference sequence). The same specimen was also included in a second study, on yellow fever vaccine responses in identical twins.

This sequence joins TRBV5-5 and TRBJ2-1; D perhaps matches TRBD2 (6 bases). Sequencing used memory (CD45RO+) T cells sorted from blood. The clonotype was recovered from a woman aged 18-35 years in good health. CDR3 amino acids: CASSLRGYTSSYNEQFF. Written as DNA, the CDR3 is TGTGCCAGCAGCTTACGGGGGTATACCTCCTCCTACAATGAGCAGTTCTTC.